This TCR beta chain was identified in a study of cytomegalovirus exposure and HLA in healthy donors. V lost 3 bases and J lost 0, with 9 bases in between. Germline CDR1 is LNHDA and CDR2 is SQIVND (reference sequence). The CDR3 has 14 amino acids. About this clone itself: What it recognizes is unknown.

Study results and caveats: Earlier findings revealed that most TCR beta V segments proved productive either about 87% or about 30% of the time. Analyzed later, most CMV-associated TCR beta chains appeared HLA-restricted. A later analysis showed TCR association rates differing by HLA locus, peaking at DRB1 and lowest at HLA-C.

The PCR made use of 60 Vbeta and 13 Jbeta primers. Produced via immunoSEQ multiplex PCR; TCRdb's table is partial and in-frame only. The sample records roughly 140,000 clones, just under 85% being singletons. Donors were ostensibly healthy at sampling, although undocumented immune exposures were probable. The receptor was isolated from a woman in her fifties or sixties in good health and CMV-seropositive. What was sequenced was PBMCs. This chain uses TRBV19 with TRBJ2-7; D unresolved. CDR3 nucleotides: TGTGCCAGTAGTATTACAGCAGACTCCTACGAGCAGTACTTC. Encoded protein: CASSITADSYEQYF.